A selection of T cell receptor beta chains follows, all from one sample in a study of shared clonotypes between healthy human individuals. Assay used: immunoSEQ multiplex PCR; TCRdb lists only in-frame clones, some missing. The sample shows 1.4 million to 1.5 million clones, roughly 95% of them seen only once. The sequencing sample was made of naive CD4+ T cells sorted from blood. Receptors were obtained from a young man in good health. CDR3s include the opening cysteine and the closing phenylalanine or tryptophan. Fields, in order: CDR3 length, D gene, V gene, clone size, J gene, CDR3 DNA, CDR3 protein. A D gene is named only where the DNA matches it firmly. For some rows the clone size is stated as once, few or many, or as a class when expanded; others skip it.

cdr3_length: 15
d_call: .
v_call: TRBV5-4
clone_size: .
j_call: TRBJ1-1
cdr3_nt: TGTGCCAGCAGCTTGCGCCGGGTGGGAGGGACTGAAGCTTTCTTT
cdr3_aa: CASSLRRVGGTEAFF

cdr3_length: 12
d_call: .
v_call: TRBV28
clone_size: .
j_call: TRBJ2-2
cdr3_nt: TGTGCCAGCAGTTCGGGCCTCGGGGAGCTGTTTTTT
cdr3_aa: CASSSGLGELFF

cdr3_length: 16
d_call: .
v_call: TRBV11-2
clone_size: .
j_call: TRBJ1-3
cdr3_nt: TGTGCCAGCAGCTCGGGGGACCGGGGCGAGAGAAACACCATATATTTT
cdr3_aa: CASSSGDRGERNTIYF

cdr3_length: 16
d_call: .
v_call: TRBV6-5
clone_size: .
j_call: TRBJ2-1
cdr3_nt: TGTGCCAGCAGTTACTCAGGGGCTACAGCCTACAATGAGCAGTTCTTC
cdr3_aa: CASSYSGATAYNEQFF

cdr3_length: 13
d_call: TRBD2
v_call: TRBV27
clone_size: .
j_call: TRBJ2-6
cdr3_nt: TGTGCCAGCGGGAGGAGCGGGAGTGTCGTCCTGACTTTC
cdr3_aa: CASGRSGSVVLTF

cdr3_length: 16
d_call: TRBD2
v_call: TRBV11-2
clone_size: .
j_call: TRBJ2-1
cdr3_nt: TGTGCCAGCAGCCTAGGGTCGTCTAGCGGGAGAGCTGAGCAGTTCTTC
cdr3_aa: CASSLGSSSGRAEQFF

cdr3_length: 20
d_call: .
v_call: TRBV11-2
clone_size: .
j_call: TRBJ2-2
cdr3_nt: TGTGCCAGCAGCTTAGACCGAGTCGCAGGGTTTCGGAGTGGGACCGGGGAGCTGTTTTTT
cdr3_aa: CASSLDRVAGFRSGTGELFF

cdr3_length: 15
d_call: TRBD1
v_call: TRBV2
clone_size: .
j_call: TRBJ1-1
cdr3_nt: TGTGCCAGCAGTGCCTTAGGACAGGCAAACACTGAAGCTTTCTTT
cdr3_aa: CASSALGQANTEAFF

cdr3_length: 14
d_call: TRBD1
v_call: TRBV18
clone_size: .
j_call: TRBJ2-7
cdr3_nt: TGTGCCAGCTCACCGGGCAGGGGGTCGAACGAGCAGTACTTC
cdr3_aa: CASSPGRGSNEQYF

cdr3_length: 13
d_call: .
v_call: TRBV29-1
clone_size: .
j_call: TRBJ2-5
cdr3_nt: TGCAGCGTTGATTATATTATGCTGGAGACCCAGTACTTC
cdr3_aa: CSVDYIMLETQYF

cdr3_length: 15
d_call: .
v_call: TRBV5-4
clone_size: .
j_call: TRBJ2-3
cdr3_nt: TGTGCCAGCAGCTTGAATGTGGGATTCACAGATACGCAGTATTTT
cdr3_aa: CASSLNVGFTDTQYF

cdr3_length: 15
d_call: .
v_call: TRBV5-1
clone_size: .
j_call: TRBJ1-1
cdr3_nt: TGCGCCAGCAGCTTGGCTCTGGTTGAGAACACTGAAGCTTTCTTT
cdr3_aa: CASSLALVENTEAFF

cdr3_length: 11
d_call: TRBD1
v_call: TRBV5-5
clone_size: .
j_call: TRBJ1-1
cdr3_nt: TGTGCCAGCAGGACAGGGGCTGAAGCTTTCTTT
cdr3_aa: CASRTGAEAFF

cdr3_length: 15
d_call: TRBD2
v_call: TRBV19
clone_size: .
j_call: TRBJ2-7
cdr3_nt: TGTGCCAGTAGTTCTCTCATACTAGCGCCCTACGAGCAGTACTTC
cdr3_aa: CASSSLILAPYEQYF

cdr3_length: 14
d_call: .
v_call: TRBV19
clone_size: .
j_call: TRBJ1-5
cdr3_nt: TGTGCCTCAGTGGAGAACTATAGCAATCAGCCCCAGCATTTT
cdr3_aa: CASVENYSNQPQHF

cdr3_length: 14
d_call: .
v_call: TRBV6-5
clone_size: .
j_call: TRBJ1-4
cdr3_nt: TGTGCCAGCAGTACGGTGGGGCGCCTTGAAAAACTGTTTTTT
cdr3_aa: CASSTVGRLEKLFF

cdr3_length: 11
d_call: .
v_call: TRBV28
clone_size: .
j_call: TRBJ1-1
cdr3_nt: TGTGCCAGCAGTTTATATGGTGAAGCTTTCTTT
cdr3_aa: CASSLYGEAFF

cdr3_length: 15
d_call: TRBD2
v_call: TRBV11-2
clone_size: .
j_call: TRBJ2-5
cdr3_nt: TGTGCCAGCAGCGCCGGGACTAGCTCCAAAGAGACCCAGTACTTC
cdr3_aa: CASSAGTSSKETQYF

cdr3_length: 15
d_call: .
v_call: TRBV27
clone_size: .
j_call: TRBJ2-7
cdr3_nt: TGTGCCAGCAGTTTATTCTCAGGGGAAGGCTACGAGCAGTACTTC
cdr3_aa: CASSLFSGEGYEQYF

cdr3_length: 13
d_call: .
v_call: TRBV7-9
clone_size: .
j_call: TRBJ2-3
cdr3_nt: TGTGCCAGCAGCCCGTTGGCGCGCGATACGCAGTATTTT
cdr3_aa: CASSPLARDTQYF

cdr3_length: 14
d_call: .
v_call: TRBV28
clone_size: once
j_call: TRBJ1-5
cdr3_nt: TGTGCCAGCATACTACACGGAGATAATCAGCCCCAGCATTTT
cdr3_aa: CASILHGDNQPQHF

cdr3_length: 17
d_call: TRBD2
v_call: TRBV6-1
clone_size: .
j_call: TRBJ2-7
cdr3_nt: TGTGCCAGCAGTGAAGCCGGACTAGCGGGAATAACCTACGAGCAGTACTTC
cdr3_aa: CASSEAGLAGITYEQYF

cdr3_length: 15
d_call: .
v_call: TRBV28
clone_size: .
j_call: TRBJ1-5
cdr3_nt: TGTGCCAGCAGTTCCGAGGGCAGGGACAATCAGCCCCAGCATTTT
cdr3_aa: CASSSEGRDNQPQHF

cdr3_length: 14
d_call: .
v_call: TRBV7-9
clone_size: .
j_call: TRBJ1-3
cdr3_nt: TGTGCCAGCAGCTCCACTCGGGGGGGAAACACCATATATTTT
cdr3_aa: CASSSTRGGNTIYF

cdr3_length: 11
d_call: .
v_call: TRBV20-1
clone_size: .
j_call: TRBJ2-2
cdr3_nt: TGCAGTGCTAGAGCTGGTGGGGAGCTGTTTTTT
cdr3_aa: CSARAGGELFF

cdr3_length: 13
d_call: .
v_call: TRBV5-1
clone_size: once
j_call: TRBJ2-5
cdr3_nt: TGCGCCAGCAGCAATGTTGTGGGAGAGACCCAGTACTTC
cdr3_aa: CASSNVVGETQYF

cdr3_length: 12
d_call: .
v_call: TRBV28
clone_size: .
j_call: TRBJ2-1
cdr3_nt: TGTGCCAGCAGTTTGCCGCGGGATGAGCAGTTCTTC
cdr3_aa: CASSLPRDEQFF

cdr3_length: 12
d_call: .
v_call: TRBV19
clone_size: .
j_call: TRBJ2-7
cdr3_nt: TGTGCCAGTAGTAGCCAGGCCTACGAGCAGTACTTC
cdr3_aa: CASSSQAYEQYF

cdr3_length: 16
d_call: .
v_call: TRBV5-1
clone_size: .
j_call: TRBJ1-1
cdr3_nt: TGCGCCAGCAGCCCCTCTGTCGACAGTAAGAACACTGAAGCTTTCTTT
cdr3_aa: CASSPSVDSKNTEAFF

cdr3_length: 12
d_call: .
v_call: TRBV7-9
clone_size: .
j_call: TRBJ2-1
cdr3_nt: TGTGCCAGCAGCTTAGAAGTAGACAGGCAGTTCTTC
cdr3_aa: CASSLEVDRQFF

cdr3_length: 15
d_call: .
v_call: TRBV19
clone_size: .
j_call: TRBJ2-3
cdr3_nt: TGTGCCAGTAGTAAGGGTAGGGGGAACACAGATACGCAGTATTTT
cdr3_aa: CASSKGRGNTDTQYF

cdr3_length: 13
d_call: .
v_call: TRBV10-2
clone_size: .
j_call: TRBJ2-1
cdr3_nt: TGCGCCAGCCTTCGGGACCTCTACAATGAGCAGTTCTTC
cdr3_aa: CASLRDLYNEQFF

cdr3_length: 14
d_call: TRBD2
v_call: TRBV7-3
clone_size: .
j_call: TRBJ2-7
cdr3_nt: TGTGCCAGCAGCTTAACGGGGCGGGAGGCCGAGCAGTACTTC
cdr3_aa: CASSLTGREAEQYF

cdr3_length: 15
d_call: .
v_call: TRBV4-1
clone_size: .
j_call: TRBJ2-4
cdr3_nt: TGCGCCAGCAGCCAAGTAGCAGGGACCAAAAACATTCAGTACTTC
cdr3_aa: CASSQVAGTKNIQYF

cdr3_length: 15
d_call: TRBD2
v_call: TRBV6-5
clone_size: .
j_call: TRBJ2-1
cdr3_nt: TGTGCCAGCAGTCGAAGCGGGATGGATTACAATGAGCAGTTCTTC
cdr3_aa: CASSRSGMDYNEQFF

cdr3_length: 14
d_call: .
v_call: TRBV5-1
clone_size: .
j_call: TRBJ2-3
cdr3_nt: TGCGCCAGCAGTACGGGGGAGGACACAGATACGCAGTATTTT
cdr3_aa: CASSTGEDTDTQYF

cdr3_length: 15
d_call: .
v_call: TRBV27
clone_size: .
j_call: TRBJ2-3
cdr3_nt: TGTGCCAGCAGTTTAGTGGGGTCTTGGACAGATACGCAGTATTTT
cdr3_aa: CASSLVGSWTDTQYF

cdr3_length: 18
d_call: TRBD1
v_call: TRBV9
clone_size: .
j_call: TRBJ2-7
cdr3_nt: TGTGCCAGCAGCCCTGCGGACAGGGGCCGTCGTCGGTCCTACGAGCAGTACTTC
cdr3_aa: CASSPADRGRRRSYEQYF

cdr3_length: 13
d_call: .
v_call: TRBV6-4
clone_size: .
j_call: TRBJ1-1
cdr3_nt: TGTGCCAGCTCCCTCCATCGGGGCACTGAAGCTTTCTTT
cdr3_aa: CASSLHRGTEAFF

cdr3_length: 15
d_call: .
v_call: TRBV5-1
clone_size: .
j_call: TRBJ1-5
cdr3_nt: TGCGCCAGCAGCTTGGACAGCAATAGCAATCAGCCCCAGCATTTT
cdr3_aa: CASSLDSNSNQPQHF

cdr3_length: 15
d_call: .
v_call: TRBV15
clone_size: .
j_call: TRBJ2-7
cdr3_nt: TGTGCCACCAGCAGAGATCGAGCCGAGCCCTACGAGCAGTACTTC
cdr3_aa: CATSRDRAEPYEQYF

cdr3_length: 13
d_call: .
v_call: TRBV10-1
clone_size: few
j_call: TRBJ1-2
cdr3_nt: TGCGCCAGCAGTGAGCGGGCCGGCTATGGCTACACCTTC
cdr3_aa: CASSERAGYGYTF

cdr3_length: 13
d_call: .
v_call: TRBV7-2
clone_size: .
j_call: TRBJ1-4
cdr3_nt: TGTGCCAGCTCCTGGGCAACTAATGAAAAACTGTTTTTT
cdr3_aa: CASSWATNEKLFF

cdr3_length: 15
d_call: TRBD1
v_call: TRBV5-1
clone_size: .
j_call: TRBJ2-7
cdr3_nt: TGCGCCAGCAGCGTCCGGGACAGGGATTCCTACGAGCAGTACTTC
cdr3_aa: CASSVRDRDSYEQYF

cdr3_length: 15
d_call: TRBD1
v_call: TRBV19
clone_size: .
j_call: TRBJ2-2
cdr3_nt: TGTGCCAGTAGTAGAAGACAGGGCGGTACCGGGGAGCTGTTTTTT
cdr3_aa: CASSRRQGGTGELFF

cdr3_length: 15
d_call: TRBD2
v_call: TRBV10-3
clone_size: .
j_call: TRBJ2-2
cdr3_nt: TGTGCCATCAGGCAACTAGCGGGAGGCACCGGGGAGCTGTTTTTT
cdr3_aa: CAIRQLAGGTGELFF

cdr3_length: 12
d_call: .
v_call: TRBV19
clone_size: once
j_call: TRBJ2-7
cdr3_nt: TGTGCCAGTAGTATGAGCCCTACGGTACAGTACTTC
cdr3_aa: CASSMSPTVQYF